This TCR beta chain was sequenced for a study of cytomegalovirus exposure and HLA in healthy donors. As for the study in general: The same platform was used for the 110 or so validation repertoires and the roughly 700 first-cohort repertoires, a later analysis reported.

Study outcomes and limitations: Cytomegalovirus association was assigned to about 180 TCR beta chains. The classifier reportedly diagnosed cytomegalovirus status with high specificity and sensitivity. According to a later analysis, TCR clusters from the first cohort tended to co-occur in the approximately 120 validation repertoires.

Profiling relied on immunoSEQ multiplex PCR, and the TCRdb table lists in-frame clones only, not all of them. This sample has roughly 330,000 clones, with approximately 90% found just once. CDR1 is SGHTS and CDR2 is YDEGEE in the germline V gene. The ends were cut back, 4 bases at V and 8 bases at J, with 21 bases in the middle. There are 15 residues in the CDR3. As concerns this clone: What it binds is unknown.

Source material: PBMCs. This receptor was identified in a woman in her thirties in good health and CMV-seropositive. V usage is TRBV5-8 and J usage is TRBJ1-2; TRBD1 is a possible D gene (5 bases). The CDR3 sequence: CASSPGSWDVWGYTF. The CDR3, as DNA: TGTGCCAGCAGCCCCGGATCCTGGGACGTCTGGGGCTACACCTTC.